What follows is one TCR beta chain and its context. This specimen belongs to a study of OX40 agonist ivuxolimab in advanced cancers. Germline lookup yields CDR1 SNHLY and CDR2 FYNNEI. Trimming shortened V by 7 bases and J by 7 bases, and 19 bases separated the two germline ends. The CDR3 totals 15 residues. Measured with immunoSEQ multiplex PCR; TCRdb has only the in-frame clones, and not every one. The sample gives approximately 67,000 clones, more than 85% of which show up once; 2.2% is in the top ten. Sequencing used CD4+ or CD8+ T cells sorted from blood, obtained in a trial of the OX40 agonist ivuxolimab. The receptor comes from an adult with an advanced solid tumor such as melanoma, head and neck, liver or kidney cancer. The V gene is TRBV2, the J gene TRBJ1-4; D possibly corresponds to TRBD1 (5 bases). The CDR3 spells CASTLQGHEGEKLFF. CDR3 DNA sequence: TGTGCCAGCACCCTGCAGGGCCACGAGGGTGAAAAACTGTTTTTT.